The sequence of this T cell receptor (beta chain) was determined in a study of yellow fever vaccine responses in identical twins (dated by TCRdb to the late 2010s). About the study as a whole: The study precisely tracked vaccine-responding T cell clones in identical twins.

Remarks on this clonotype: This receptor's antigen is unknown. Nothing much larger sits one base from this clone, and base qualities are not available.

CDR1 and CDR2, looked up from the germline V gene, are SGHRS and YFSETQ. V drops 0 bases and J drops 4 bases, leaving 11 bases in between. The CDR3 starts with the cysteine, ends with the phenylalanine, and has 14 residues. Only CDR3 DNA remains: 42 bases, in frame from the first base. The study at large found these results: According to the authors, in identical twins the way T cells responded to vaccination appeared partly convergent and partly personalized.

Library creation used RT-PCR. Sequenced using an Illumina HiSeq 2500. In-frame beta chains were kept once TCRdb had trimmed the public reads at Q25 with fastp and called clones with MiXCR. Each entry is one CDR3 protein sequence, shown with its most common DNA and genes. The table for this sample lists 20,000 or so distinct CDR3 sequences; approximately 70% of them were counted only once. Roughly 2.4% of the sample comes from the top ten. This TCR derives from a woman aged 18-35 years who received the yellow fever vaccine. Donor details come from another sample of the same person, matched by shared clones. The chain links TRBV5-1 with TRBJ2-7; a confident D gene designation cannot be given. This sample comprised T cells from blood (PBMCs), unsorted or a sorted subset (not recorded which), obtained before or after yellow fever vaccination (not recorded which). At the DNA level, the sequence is TGCGCCAGCAGCTTGGGGTCACCAATATACGAGCAGTACTTC. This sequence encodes CASSLGSPIYEQYF. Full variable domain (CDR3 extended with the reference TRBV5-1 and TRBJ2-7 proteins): KAGVTQTPRYLIKTRGQQVTLSCSPISGHRSVSWYQQTPGQGLQFLFEYFSETQRNKGNFPGRFSGRQFSNSRSEMNVSTLELGDSALYLCASSLGSPIYEQYFGPGTRLTVT.